The T cell receptor (beta chain) under discussion was sequenced for a study of T cells after posttransplantation cyclophosphamide. Germline CDR1 reads MRHNA; CDR2 reads SNTAGT. V lost 9 bases and J lost 6; bases outside the gene matches: 12. This CDR3 spans 15 amino acids. Assay: immunoSEQ multiplex PCR; the TCRdb copy retains only in-frame clones and omits some. The sample yields about 46,000 clones, about 90% seen once. The sequence came from a woman in her 50s in good health and a related stem cell transplant donor. The rearrangement links TRBV6-4 to TRBJ1-4, with 8 bases that match TRBD1. Sequencing was performed on PBMCs. CDR3 DNA sequence: TGTGCCAGTGCTCGTGCAGGGGGCAGGGATGAAAAACTGTTTTTT. Protein sequence: CASARAGGRDEKLFF.